This T cell receptor beta chain was identified during a study of T cells in localized non-small cell lung cancer. CDR1 SGHRS and CDR2 YFSETQ come from the germline V gene. The V gene end was trimmed by 0 bases and the J gene end by 3 bases; junction bases not matched to a gene: 6. This CDR3 spans 17 amino acids. TCRdb's copy holds only in-frame clones and misses some; the assay was immunoSEQ multiplex PCR. The sample holds some 31,000 clones, more than 70% seen once. The sequencing used peripheral blood, collected before any cancer treatment. The V gene is TRBV5-1, the J gene TRBJ2-5; 12 bases map to TRBD2. The receptor comes from a woman aged 35-75 years with stage I lung adenocarcinoma. DNA of the CDR3: TGCGCCAGCAGCTTGGACGCACTAGCGGGGGGAAAAGAGACCCAGTACTTC. It encodes CASSLDALAGGKETQYF. Full variable domain (rest looked up from reference TRBV5-1 and TRBJ2-5): KAGVTQTPRYLIKTRGQQVTLSCSPISGHRSVSWYQQTPGQGLQFLFEYFSETQRNKGNFPGRFSGRQFSNSRSEMNVSTLELGDSALYLCASSLDALAGGKETQYFGPGTRLLVL.